The sequence of this TCR beta chain was determined in a study of monozygotic twins with cystic fibrosis. Germline values: CDR1 MNHNS, CDR2 SASEGT. Trimming took off 6 bases at V and 10 bases at J, with 18 bases between the two ends. The CDR3 is made up of 14 amino acids. Assay: immunoSEQ multiplex PCR; the TCRdb copy retains only in-frame clones and omits some. The data hold 20,000 to 30,000 clones, with roughly nine tenths observed a single time. This TCR came from a girl aged 2 to 10 with cystic fibrosis. The chain employs TRBV6-1 and TRBJ1-4; D remains ambiguous. What was sequenced was blood. This chain's CDR3 is CASRVGPEGGKLFF. DNA for the CDR3: TGTGCCAGCAGAGTCGGGCCTGAAGGCGGAAAACTGTTTTTT.